This entry lists 5 T cell receptor beta chains sequenced from one sample in a study of blood T cell repertoires in COVID-19. Sequencing was performed with immunoSEQ multiplex PCR; in TCRdb, only in-frame clones are kept and a portion is missing. The table includes a few hundred thousand clones, roughly 77% detected once. The sequenced sample consisted of PBMCs or T cells enriched from blood (not recorded which). The source of these receptors is a man aged 40-55 years who had recovered from COVID-19.

The CDR3 DNA reads as TGTGCCAGCAGCTTAGCGGTCAGGGCTGAAGCTTTCTTT. Amino acid sequence: CASSLAVRAEAFF. The rearrangement links TRBV7-2 to TRBJ1-1; perhaps TRBD1 as D (5 bases). V was shortened by 0 bases and J by 6 bases, with 8 bases between the two germline ends. The V gene's germline CDR1 is SGHTA and CDR2 FQGNSA. The CDR3 length is 13 residues.

V is TRBV23-1 and J is TRBJ2-7; 8 positions match TRBD1. TRBV23-1 falls under the ORF class, with uncertain function. The length of the CDR3 is 15 residues. Trimming took 0 bases from V and 4 from J; bases not matched to a gene: 5. This CDR3 is CASSQSGTGRYEQYF. Here the CDR3 DNA reads TGCGCCAGCAGTCAATCCGGGACAGGACGATACGAGCAGTACTTC.

The chain uses TRBV9 and TRBJ2-1; tentatively, D is TRBD2 (7 bases). This CDR3 is built from 15 residues. CDR1 and CDR2 (germline): SGDLS, YYNGEE. Trimming removed 2 bases from V and 2 bases from J, with 11 bases in between. The CDR3 DNA is TGTGCCAGCAGCGTCGGAGGGGGGGCCTACAATGAGCAGTTCTTC. Translating gives CASSVGGGAYNEQFF.

At least ten counts were recorded for this clone. The genes are TRBV14 and TRBJ2-7, with D possibly being TRBD1 (6 bases). V lost 3 bases to trimming and J lost 5 bases, with 20 bases between them. The CDR3 length is 16 residues. Germline CDR1 reads SGHDN; CDR2 reads FVKESK. CDR3 region: CASSHHTGKLVHEQYF. The DNA for the CDR3 is TGTGCCAGCAGCCACCACACAGGGAAACTCGTGCACGAGCAGTACTTC.

This clone appeared a single time. The chain is built from TRBV11-2 and TRBJ2-1, with 11 bases identical to TRBD2. Germline lookup yields CDR1 SGHAT and CDR2 FQNNGV. This CDR3 region has 18 residues. The J segment lost 4 bases and the V segment lost 3 bases, leaving 11 bases of the junction unmatched. CDR3 protein: CASSLLSGRAPLYNEQFF. In DNA form, the CDR3 reads TGTGCCAGCAGCTTGCTTAGCGGGAGGGCCCCACTGTACAATGAGCAGTTCTTC.